Given below is one T cell receptor (beta chain) in context. What it recognizes is unknown. The sample belongs to a study of shared clonotypes between healthy human individuals. Only in-frame clones appear in the TCRdb table, and some are missing; sequencing was by immunoSEQ multiplex PCR. The table lists 1.5 million to 2.5 million clones, about 95% of them singletons, with around 1.2% in the top ten. Notes on the study in general: Rarefaction indicated that sorted-subset sequencing remained incomplete although depth was large. Non-shared clonotypes displayed generation probabilities falling below those of clonotypes present in all four donors. A few donors had about 5.1% of their naive CD4 clonotypes in common.

Naive CD8 isolation took CD45RO-negative cells positively selected for CCR7 and excluded terminally differentiated effector memory CD45RA+ cells. The healthy adult donors were HIV-negative and reported no recent acute infections or vaccinations. The V segment lost 4 bases and the J segment 5 bases; nucleotides outside the gene matches: 15. CDR1 SGDLS and CDR2 YYNGEE come from the germline V gene. The CDR3 totals 17 residues. This TCR derives from a man between 18 and 29 years old in good health. V usage is TRBV9 and J usage is TRBJ2-5, with TRBD1 identical over 9 bases. Sequences were obtained from naive CD8+ T cells sorted from blood. CDR3 sequence reads: CASSPAAGTGFRETQYF. Here the CDR3 DNA reads TGTGCCAGCAGCCCGGCAGCCGGGACAGGGTTCCGGGAGACCCAGTACTTC.